This paragraph covers one TCR beta chain sequence. Its recognized antigen is unknown. The input lacks base qualities; no much larger clone sits a single base away. The donors belonged to the validation cohort of approximately 130 subjects, which was separate from the approximately 700-subject first cohort. CDR1 and CDR2 are read off the germline V gene as SQVTM and ANQGSEA. Taken from cysteine to phenylalanine, the CDR3 has 14 residues. Here the CDR3 DNA is all that survives: 42 bases in frame from base 1. V is trimmed back by 4 bases and J by 5 bases, and the junction contains 7 bases that no gene match accounts for. This sample is drawn from a study of cytomegalovirus exposure and HLA in healthy donors (dated by TCRdb to about 2017). For context, the study as a whole: The 666 repertoires of the first cohort and the 110 or so validation repertoires were produced on the same platform, according to a later analysis. To predict cytomegalovirus infection status, the study combined high-throughput TCR immunosequencing, statistical association of individual TCRs with disease status, and machine learning. Along with the roughly 700-subject first cohort, a separate validation cohort of approximately 110 different subjects was used. The study aimed to test whether cataloging public T cell receptors could reveal signatures of past pathogen exposure.

The library was made by the immunoSEQ multiplex PCR assay. The authors' pipeline ran thus. A statistical classification framework was built for diagnosing cytomegalovirus status from the catalog of TCR beta chain sequences. In TCRdb, the immuneACCESS table is reduced to in-frame sequences with V and J assigned. These tables do not hold every clone; where another copy was compared, an unresolved V gene accounts for under half, and the others remain unexplained. The V and J calls and clone size are taken from that table; D and trimming were inferred from the DNA. The sample table contains about 240,000 clones; only one count was recorded for around 87% of them. The ten largest clones capture less than 1.5% of the sample. The full study reports these points: A later analysis had no HLA typing for the validation cohort, so co-occurrence there was scored across all 130 or so repertoires. The study gave a list of some 150 TCR beta chains associated with cytomegalovirus. The classifier was reported to diagnose cytomegalovirus status with high specificity and sensitivity in both the original cohort and the validation cohort. Subsequent analysis determined that TCRs grouped into clusters in the first cohort also showed a tendency toward co-occurrence across the 120 or so validation repertoires, and 85% to 95% of cluster scores exceeded 0. While some public TCRs were present in many individuals, most TCR sequences turned up only very rarely across donors. It was suggested by the authors that the approach could potentially be generalized to other disease states and immunological phenotypes. A few of the identified cytomegalovirus-associated TCR beta chains were confirmed in vitro to be specific for cytomegalovirus antigens.

The receptor chain draws on TRBV29-1 and TRBJ1-5; 8 central nucleotides agree with TRBD1. The sample was PBMCs. This receptor was obtained from a woman aged 30 to 39 in good health and CMV-seropositive. The CDR3 protein is CSVATGALDQPQHF. The DNA is as follows: TGCAGCGTTGCGACAGGGGCGTTAGATCAGCCCCAGCATTTT.